These 20 T cell receptor beta chains share one sample of origin, sequenced in a study of blood T cell repertoires in COVID-19. Profiling relied on immunoSEQ multiplex PCR, and the TCRdb table lists in-frame clones only, not all of them. The sample records 15,000 to 25,000 clones, more than 85% being singletons. Source material: peripheral blood. The source is a woman aged 45-65 years with active COVID-19.

Points on this clone: Mismatch with germline at one junction end may stem from a read error. V and J are TRBV3-1 (or the pseudogene TRBV3-2) and TRBJ2-3; 12 bases align to TRBD2. Germline V lookup: CDR1 LGHDT, CDR2 YNNKEL (reference sequence). The CDR3 runs to 16 residues. The DNA of the CDR3 is TGTGCCAGCAGACAAGGACTAGCGGGACACACAGATACGCAGTATTTT. Its protein product is CASRQGLAGHTDTQYF.

The CDR3 spells CASSPTSAETQYF. For the CDR3, the DNA is TGTGCCAGCAGCCCGACCTCAGCGGAGACCCAGTACTTC. The chain combines TRBV5-4 with TRBJ2-5, with unresolved D. V was trimmed by 4 bases and J by 5 bases, leaving 12 bases between them. This CDR3 has 13 residues. Germline V CDR1 and CDR2: SGHNT, YYREEE (reference sequence).

The chain is built from TRBV6-7 and TRBJ1-5; unclear D gene. TRBV6-7 is annotated as an ORF whose role is uncertain. Trimming left V 0 bases short and J 0 bases short, with 21 bases between. The CDR3 spans 20 residues. CDR3 residues: CASSYSNESRVCLSNQPQHF. As DNA, the CDR3 is TGTGCCAGCAGTTACTCGAACGAGTCGAGGGTCTGCCTTAGCAATCAGCCCCAGCATTTT.

J is TRBJ2-1 and V is TRBV24-1; possible D gene TRBD2, 6 bases. Trimming shortened V by 7 bases and J by 9 bases, and 27 bases separated the two germline ends. Germline CDR1 reads KGHDR; CDR2 reads SFDVKD. This CDR3 spans 17 amino acids. In DNA, the CDR3 is TGTGCCACCAGCTTAGCGGAGAGGAAAGGGAAGATATTTGAGCAGTTCTTC. Residues: CATSLAERKGKIFEQFF.

The chain is built from TRBV7-9 and TRBJ2-5, with 8 nucleotides matching TRBD1. The CDR3 sequence is 14 residues long. J was trimmed by 5 bases and V by 4 bases; bases with no gene match: 6. From germline, CDR1 is SEHNR and CDR2 FQNEAQ (reference sequence). The CDR3 sequence is CASSSGQGWETQYF. The CDR3 DNA sequence: TGTGCCAGCAGCTCAGGACAGGGCTGGGAGACCCAGTACTTC.

This clone was seen only a few times. The V gene is TRBV27, the J gene TRBJ2-7; weak D call: TRBD2 (6 bases). The CDR3 has 13 amino acids. The germline gives CDR1 MNHEY, CDR2 SMNVEV (reference sequence). V was cut by 1 base and J by 7 bases, with 11 bases left in between. CDR3 protein: CASSLWVAGEQYF. CDR3 nucleotide sequence: TGTGCCAGCAGTTTATGGGTTGCGGGGGAGCAGTACTTC.

The chain carries TRBV30 and TRBJ1-3; TRBD1 might be the D (5 bases). This CDR3 spans 15 amino acids. V lost 0 bases and J lost 2, with 11 bases in between. Germline V gene data show CDR1 as GTSNPN and CDR2 as SVGIG (reference sequence). This CDR3 reads CAWSVSGHTGNTIYF. CDR3 sequence (DNA): TGTGCCTGGAGTGTATCTGGACACACTGGAAACACCATATATTTT.

This chain joins TRBV20-1 and TRBJ2-5, with D possibly TRBD1 on 5 matching bases. V was cut by 7 bases and J by 5 bases, with 11 bases left in between. CDR3 length: 11 amino acids. Germline V CDR1 and CDR2: DFQATT, SNEGSKA (reference sequence). In DNA form, the CDR3 reads TGCAGTGTCCTGGGGCTGGAGACCCAGTACTTC. Protein sequence: CSVLGLETQYF.

This clone was observed once. V and J are TRBV3-1 (or the pseudogene TRBV3-2) and TRBJ1-1; perhaps TRBD1 as D (5 bases). The V end was cut by 4 bases, the J end by 5 bases, with 8 bases between. CDR1 is LGHDT and CDR2 is YNNKEL in the germline V gene (reference sequence). The length of the CDR3 is 12 residues. The CDR3 sequence: CASSRSGTEAFF. The CDR3 DNA sequence: TGTGCCAGCAGCCGATCAGGGACTGAAGCTTTCTTT.

The gene calls are TRBV9 and TRBJ1-5, with D possibly TRBD1 on 5 matching bases. V lost 1 base to trimming and J lost 7 bases, with 18 bases between them. This CDR3 comprises 16 residues. Germline assignment: CDR1 SGDLS and CDR2 YYNGEE. The CDR3 loop reads CASSVIIRVSWQPQHF. CDR3 sequence (DNA): TGTGCCAGCAGCGTAATCATCAGGGTTTCATGGCAGCCCCAGCATTTT.

The chain uses TRBV5-1 and TRBJ2-7; D not resolved. The CDR3 totals 14 residues. Trimming cost V 4 bases and J 2 bases, with 13 bases left between them. CDR1 and CDR2 (germline): SGHRS, YFSETQ. This CDR3 is CASSPAGQTYEQYF. CDR3 nucleotides: TGCGCCAGCAGCCCCGCCGGTCAAACCTACGAGCAGTACTTC. Using reference TRBV5-1 and TRBJ2-7 for the parts outside the CDR3, the full variable domain is KAGVTQTPRYLIKTRGQQVTLSCSPISGHRSVSWYQQTPGQGLQFLFEYFSETQRNKGNFPGRFSGRQFSNSRSEMNVSTLELGDSALYLCASSPAGQTYEQYFGPGTRLTVT.

The V call is TRBV30, the J call TRBJ2-1; 8 bases map to TRBD1. Germline values: CDR1 GTSNPN, CDR2 SVGIG (reference sequence). The CDR3 has 13 residues. The V segment lost 3 bases and the J segment 9 bases; nucleotides outside the gene matches: 7. In DNA form, the CDR3 reads TGTGCCTGGAGCATCATACAGGGGGGTGAGCAGTTCTTC. Translating gives CAWSIIQGGEQFF.

This clone was found a few times. For the CDR3, the DNA is TGCGCCAGCAGCTTGTTACTAGCGGGGCAAGGGGACTCCTACAATGAGCAGTTCTTC. Translated: CASSLLLAGQGDSYNEQFF. The chain joins TRBV5-1 to TRBJ2-1; TRBD2 agrees at 10 bases. This CDR3 is built from 19 residues. Germline lookup yields CDR1 SGHRS and CDR2 YFSETQ. Trimming at V came to 1 base and at J to 0 bases, leaving 10 bases not matched to a gene.

The rearrangement joins TRBV28 to TRBJ1-2; D might be TRBD1 (5 bases). The CDR3 totals 14 residues. Germline-derived CDR1 and CDR2 are MDHEN and SYDVKM. Trimming took off 3 bases at V and 5 bases at J, with 13 bases between the two ends. Here the CDR3 DNA reads TGTGCCAGCAGTTTGTTGGGGGGAGTGTATGGCTACACCTTC. It specifies CASSLLGGVYGYTF.

The chain couples TRBV7-3 to TRBJ2-1; D is possibly TRBD2 (5 bases). V lost 2 bases and J lost 3, with 11 bases in between. CDR3 size: 15 residues. Germline assignment: CDR1 SGHTA and CDR2 FQGTGA. CDR3 in amino acids: CASSLDGGLYNEQFF. CDR3 DNA: TGTGCCAGCAGCTTAGACGGCGGGCTCTACAATGAGCAGTTCTTC. The variable domain in full, with the rest retrieved from reference TRBV7-3 and TRBJ2-1, is GAGVSQTPSNKVTEKGKYVELRCDPISGHTALYWYRQSLGQGPEFLIYFQGTGAADDSGLPNDRFFAVRPEGSVSTLKIQRTERGDSAVYLCASSLDGGLYNEQFFGPGTRLTVL.

The chain employs TRBV4-1 and TRBJ1-2, with D perhaps TRBD1 (5 bases). V lost 2 bases and J 6 bases, leaving 13 bases between the germline ends. The germline CDR1 and CDR2 sequences are MGHRA and YSYEKL. This CDR3 comprises 14 residues. The CDR3 DNA reads TGCGCCAGCAGCCAAAGGCCGCCGGGGGATGGCTACACCTTC. Protein product: CASSQRPPGDGYTF.

The V call is TRBV10-3, the J call TRBJ2-5; 9 positions match TRBD1. The CDR3 length is 16 residues. Per germline, CDR1 ENHRY and CDR2 SYGVKD. V dropped 11 bases and J dropped 5; count of bases not matched to a gene: 18. CDR3 DNA sequence: TGTGCCGTTTCCTCGGCGGACAGGGGCGGGGCGGAGACCCAGTACTTC. Encoded protein: CAVSSADRGGAETQYF.

This chain connects TRBV7-8 to TRBJ2-2; 10 nucleotides match TRBD2. V was clipped by 6 bases and J by 7 bases; unmatched bases: 11. Per the germline V gene, CDR1 is SGHVS and CDR2 is FQNEAQ. This CDR3 contains 16 residues. The CDR3 sequence: CASRGQLAGVGGELFF. The CDR3 DNA reads TGTGCCAGCAGGGGCCAGCTAGCGGGAGTGGGCGGGGAGCTGTTTTTT.

V and J are TRBV30 and TRBJ1-6; 9 positions agree with TRBD1. V gave up 4 bases and J gave up 7 bases; unmatched junction bases: 11. This CDR3 spans 16 amino acids. Per germline, CDR1 GTSNPN and CDR2 SVGIG (reference sequence). The CDR3 nucleotides read TGTGCCTGGACTCCCCCCGGGACAGGGAAAAATTCACCCCTCCACTTT. It specifies CAWTPPGTGKNSPLHF.

The V gene is TRBV5-6, the J gene TRBJ1-6; unclear D gene. Trimming pared 2 bases from V and 9 bases from J, leaving 15 bases between. Germline V gene sequence: CDR1 SGHDT, CDR2 YYEEEE. The CDR3 is 15 amino acids. The CDR3 DNA reads TGTGCCAGCAGCTTCTCCACCTATACGGGTTCACCCCTCCACTTT. Protein product: CASSFSTYTGSPLHF.